Listed below are T cell receptor beta chains from one sample, sequenced in a study of cytomegalovirus exposure and HLA in healthy donors. TCRdb's copy holds only in-frame clones and misses some; the assay was immunoSEQ multiplex PCR. Of about 200,000 clones detected, more than 65% appear once; the ten largest clones hold around 15%. The specimen was PBMCs. The receptors originated from a woman aged 30 to 39 in good health and CMV-seropositive. The conserved cysteine and the conserved F or W are not part of the CDR3 here. The D gene is left open where the match is weak.

CDR3aa: ASSFLHGELF
j_gene: TRBJ2-2
v_gene: TRBV27
d_gene: NA

CDR3aa: ASSLAGARRYEQY
j_gene: TRBJ2-7
v_gene: TRBV7-9
d_gene: NA

CDR3aa: ASSLGQGNTEAF
j_gene: TRBJ1-1
v_gene: TRBV28
d_gene: TRBD1

CDR3aa: ASSAGQGGRETQY
j_gene: TRBJ2-5
v_gene: TRBV5-6
d_gene: TRBD1

CDR3aa: ASSYSGTGGGGYT
j_gene: TRBJ1-2
v_gene: TRBV6-6
d_gene: TRBD1

CDR3aa: ASRDSTKGNYGYT
j_gene: TRBJ1-2
v_gene: TRBV28
d_gene: NA

CDR3aa: ASNRRDRPIYGYT
j_gene: TRBJ1-2
v_gene: TRBV2
d_gene: TRBD1

CDR3aa: ASSPLPGGRENTGELF
j_gene: TRBJ2-2
v_gene: TRBV7-9
d_gene: TRBD2

CDR3aa: SAEGDSYEQY
j_gene: TRBJ2-7
v_gene: TRBV29-1
d_gene: NA

CDR3aa: ASSGQLNTEAF
j_gene: TRBJ1-1
v_gene: TRBV14
d_gene: NA

CDR3aa: ASRGSGYEQY
j_gene: TRBJ2-7
v_gene: TRBV6-5
d_gene: NA

CDR3aa: SVVDTYEQY
j_gene: TRBJ2-7
v_gene: TRBV29-1
d_gene: NA

CDR3aa: ASSSRLTGSGGSYGYT
j_gene: TRBJ1-2
v_gene: TRBV7-9
d_gene: NA

CDR3aa: AWKGGQGRYSNQPQH
j_gene: TRBJ1-5
v_gene: TRBV30
d_gene: TRBD1

CDR3aa: ASSISGDNYGYT
j_gene: TRBJ1-2
v_gene: TRBV19
d_gene: NA

CDR3aa: SVKTGGSLDTQY
j_gene: TRBJ2-3
v_gene: TRBV29-1
d_gene: TRBD1

CDR3aa: ASSFAGGRYNEQF
j_gene: TRBJ2-1
v_gene: TRBV9
d_gene: NA

CDR3aa: SVGRTVSDTQY
j_gene: TRBJ2-3
v_gene: TRBV29-1
d_gene: NA

CDR3aa: ASSPFTGDGELF
j_gene: TRBJ2-2
v_gene: TRBV5-6
d_gene: TRBD1

CDR3aa: ASSPVTNSGNTIY
j_gene: TRBJ1-3
v_gene: TRBV18
d_gene: NA

CDR3aa: ASSPTGSPGYT
j_gene: TRBJ1-2
v_gene: TRBV6-5
d_gene: NA

CDR3aa: ACNKGLAVNNEQF
j_gene: TRBJ2-1
v_gene: TRBV30
d_gene: TRBD2

CDR3aa: ASSSSDEAF
j_gene: TRBJ1-1
v_gene: TRBV5-5
d_gene: NA

CDR3aa: ASSHHSGTASLYEQY
j_gene: TRBJ2-7
v_gene: TRBV23-1
d_gene: TRBD1

CDR3aa: SARDYAYEQY
j_gene: TRBJ2-7
v_gene: TRBV29-1
d_gene: TRBD2

CDR3aa: ASSFVASGTGDYEQY
j_gene: TRBJ2-7
v_gene: TRBV28
d_gene: TRBD2

CDR3aa: ASNAGIYEQY
j_gene: TRBJ2-7
v_gene: TRBV5-6
d_gene: NA

CDR3aa: ASGAGRSQETQY
j_gene: TRBJ2-5
v_gene: TRBV9
d_gene: TRBD2

CDR3aa: ASSVQGADEQY
j_gene: TRBJ2-7
v_gene: TRBV19
d_gene: TRBD1

CDR3aa: SVQGGTGRIFYEQY
j_gene: TRBJ2-7
v_gene: TRBV29-1
d_gene: TRBD1

CDR3aa: ASSGGQQNTEAF
j_gene: TRBJ1-1
v_gene: TRBV5-4
d_gene: TRBD1

CDR3aa: ASSSVRLNTGELF
j_gene: TRBJ2-2
v_gene: TRBV28
d_gene: NA

CDR3aa: ASSLETSGRAQY
j_gene: TRBJ2-3
v_gene: TRBV11-2
d_gene: TRBD2

CDR3aa: ASLKGGEAF
j_gene: TRBJ1-1
v_gene: TRBV6-5
d_gene: NA